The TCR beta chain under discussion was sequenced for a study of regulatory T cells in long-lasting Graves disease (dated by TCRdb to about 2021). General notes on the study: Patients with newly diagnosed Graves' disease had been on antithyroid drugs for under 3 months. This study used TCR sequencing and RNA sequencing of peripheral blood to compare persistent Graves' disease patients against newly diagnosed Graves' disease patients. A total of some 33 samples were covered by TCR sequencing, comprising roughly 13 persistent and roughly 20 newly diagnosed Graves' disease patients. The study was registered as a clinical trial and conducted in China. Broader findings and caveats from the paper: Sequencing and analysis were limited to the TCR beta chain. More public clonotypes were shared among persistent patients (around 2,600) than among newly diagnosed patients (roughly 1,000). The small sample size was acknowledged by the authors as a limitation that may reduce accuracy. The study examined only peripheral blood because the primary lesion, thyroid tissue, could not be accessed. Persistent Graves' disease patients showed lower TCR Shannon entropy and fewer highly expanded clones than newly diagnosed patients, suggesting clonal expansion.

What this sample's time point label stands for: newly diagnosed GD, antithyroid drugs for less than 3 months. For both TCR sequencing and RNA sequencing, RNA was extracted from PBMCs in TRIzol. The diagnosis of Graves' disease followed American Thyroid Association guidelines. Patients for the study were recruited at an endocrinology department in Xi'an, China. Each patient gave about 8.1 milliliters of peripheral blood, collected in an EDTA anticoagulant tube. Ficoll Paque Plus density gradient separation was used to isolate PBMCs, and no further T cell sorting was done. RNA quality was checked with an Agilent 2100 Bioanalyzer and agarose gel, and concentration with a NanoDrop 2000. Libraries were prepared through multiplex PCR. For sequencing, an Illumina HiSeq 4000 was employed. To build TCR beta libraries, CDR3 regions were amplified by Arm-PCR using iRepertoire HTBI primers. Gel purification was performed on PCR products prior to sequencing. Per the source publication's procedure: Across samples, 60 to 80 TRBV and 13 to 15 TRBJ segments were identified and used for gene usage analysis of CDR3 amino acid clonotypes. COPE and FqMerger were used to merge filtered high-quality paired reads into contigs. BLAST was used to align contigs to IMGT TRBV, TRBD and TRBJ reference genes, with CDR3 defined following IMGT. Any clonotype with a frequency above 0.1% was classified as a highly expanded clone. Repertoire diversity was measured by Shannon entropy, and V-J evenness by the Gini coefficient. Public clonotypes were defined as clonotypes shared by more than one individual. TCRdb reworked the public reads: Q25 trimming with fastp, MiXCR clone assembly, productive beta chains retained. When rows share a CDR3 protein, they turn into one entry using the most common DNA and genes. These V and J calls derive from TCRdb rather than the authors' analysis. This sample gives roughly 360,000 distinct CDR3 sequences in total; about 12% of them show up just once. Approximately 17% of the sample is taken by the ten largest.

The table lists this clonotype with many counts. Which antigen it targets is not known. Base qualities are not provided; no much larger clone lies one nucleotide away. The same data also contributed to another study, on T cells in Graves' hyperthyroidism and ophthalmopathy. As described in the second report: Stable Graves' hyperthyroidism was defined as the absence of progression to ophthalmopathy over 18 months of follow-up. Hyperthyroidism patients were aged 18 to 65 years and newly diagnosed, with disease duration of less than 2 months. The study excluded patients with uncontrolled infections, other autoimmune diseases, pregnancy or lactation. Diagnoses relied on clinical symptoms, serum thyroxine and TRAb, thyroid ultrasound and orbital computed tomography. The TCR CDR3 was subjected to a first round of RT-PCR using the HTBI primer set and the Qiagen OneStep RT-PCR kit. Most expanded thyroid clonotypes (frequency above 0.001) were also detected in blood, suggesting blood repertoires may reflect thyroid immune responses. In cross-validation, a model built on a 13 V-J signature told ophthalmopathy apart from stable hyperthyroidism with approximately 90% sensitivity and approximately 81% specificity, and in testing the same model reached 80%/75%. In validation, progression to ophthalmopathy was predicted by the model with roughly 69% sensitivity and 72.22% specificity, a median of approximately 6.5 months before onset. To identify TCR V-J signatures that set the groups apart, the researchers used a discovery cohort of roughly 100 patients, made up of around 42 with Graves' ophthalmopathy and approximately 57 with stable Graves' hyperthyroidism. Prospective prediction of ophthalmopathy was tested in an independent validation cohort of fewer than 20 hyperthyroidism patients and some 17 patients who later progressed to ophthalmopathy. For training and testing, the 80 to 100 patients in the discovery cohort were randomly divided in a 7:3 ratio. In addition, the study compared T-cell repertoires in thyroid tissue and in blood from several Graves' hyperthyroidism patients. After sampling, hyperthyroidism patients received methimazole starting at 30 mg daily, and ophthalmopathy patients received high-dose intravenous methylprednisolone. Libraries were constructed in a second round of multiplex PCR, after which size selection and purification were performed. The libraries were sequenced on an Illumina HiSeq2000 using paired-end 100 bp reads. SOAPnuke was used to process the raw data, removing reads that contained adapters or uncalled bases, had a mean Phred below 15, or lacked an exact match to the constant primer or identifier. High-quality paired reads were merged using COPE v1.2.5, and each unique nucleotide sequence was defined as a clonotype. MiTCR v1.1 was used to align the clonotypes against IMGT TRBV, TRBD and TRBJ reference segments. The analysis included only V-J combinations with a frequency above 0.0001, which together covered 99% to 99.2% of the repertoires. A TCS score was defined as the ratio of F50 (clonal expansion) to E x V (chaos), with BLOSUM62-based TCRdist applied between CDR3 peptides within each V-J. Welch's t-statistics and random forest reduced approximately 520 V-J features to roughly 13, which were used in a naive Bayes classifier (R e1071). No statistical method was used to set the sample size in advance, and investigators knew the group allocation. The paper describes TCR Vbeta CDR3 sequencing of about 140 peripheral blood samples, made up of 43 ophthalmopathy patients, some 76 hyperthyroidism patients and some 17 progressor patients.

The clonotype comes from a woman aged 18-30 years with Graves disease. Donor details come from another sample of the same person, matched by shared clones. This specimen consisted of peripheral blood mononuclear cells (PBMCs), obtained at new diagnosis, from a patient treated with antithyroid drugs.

The DNA reads as follows: TGTGCCAGCAGCCCCCCCCGCGGCCTCGGGAAGGAGAATGAAAAACTGTTTTTT. It encodes CASSPPRGLGKENEKLFF. The sequence joins TRBV7-9 to TRBJ1-4, with the D segment identity uncertain. CDR1 and CDR2 are drawn from the germline V gene (reference sequence): SEHNR, FQNEAQ. The CDR3 contains 18 residues, cysteine and phenylalanine counted. Only the CDR3 DNA is retained, 54 bases long and in frame from the first base. A distance of 24 bases separates the germline ends of V and J, which lose 5 bases and 5 bases respectively.